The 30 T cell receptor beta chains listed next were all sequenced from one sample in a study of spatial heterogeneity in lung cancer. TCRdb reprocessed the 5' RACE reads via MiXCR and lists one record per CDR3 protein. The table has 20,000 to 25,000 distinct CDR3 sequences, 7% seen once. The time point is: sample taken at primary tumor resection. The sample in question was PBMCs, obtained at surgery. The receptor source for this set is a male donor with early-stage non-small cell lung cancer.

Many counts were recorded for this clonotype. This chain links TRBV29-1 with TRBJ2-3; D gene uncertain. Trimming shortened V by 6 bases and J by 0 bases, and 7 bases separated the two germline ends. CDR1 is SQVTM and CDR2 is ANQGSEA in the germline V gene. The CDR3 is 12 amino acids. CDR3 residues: CSVDFSTDTQYF. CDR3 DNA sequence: TGCAGCGTCGATTTTAGCACAGATACGCAGTATTTT.

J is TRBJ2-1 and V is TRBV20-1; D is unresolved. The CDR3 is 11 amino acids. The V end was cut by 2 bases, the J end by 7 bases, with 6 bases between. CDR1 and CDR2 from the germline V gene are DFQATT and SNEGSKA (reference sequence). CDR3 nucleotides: TGCAGTGCTAGAAGAGAAAATGAGCAGTTCTTC. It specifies CSARRENEQFF.

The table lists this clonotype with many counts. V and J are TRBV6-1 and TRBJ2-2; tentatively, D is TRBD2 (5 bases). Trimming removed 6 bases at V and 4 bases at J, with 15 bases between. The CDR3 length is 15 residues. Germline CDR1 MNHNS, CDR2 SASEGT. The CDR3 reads CASRALSGTTGELFF. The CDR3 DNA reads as TGTGCCAGCAGGGCCTTGAGCGGCACCACCGGGGAGCTGTTTTTT.

CDR3 loop: CSVQGRGTESYNEQFF. DNA of the CDR3: TGCAGCGTTCAGGGCAGGGGGACAGAGAGTTACAATGAGCAGTTCTTC. V gene TRBV29-1 combines with J gene TRBJ2-1, with 7 bases matching TRBD1. CDR1 is SQVTM, CDR2 ANQGSEA, per germline. V gave up 5 bases and J gave up 4 bases; unmatched junction bases: 14. The CDR3 extends over 16 amino acids.

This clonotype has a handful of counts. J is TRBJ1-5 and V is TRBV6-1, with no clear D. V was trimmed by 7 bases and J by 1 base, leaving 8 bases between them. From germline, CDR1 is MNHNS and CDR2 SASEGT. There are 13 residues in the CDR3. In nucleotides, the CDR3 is TGTGCCAGCATGGTACAGAGCAATCAGCCCCAGCATTTT. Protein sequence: CASMVQSNQPQHF.

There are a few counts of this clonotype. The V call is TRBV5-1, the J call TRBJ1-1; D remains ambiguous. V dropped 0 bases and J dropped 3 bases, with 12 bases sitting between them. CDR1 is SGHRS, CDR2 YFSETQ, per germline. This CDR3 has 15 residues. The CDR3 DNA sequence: TGCGCCAGCAGCTTGGAGAGGAGAGGGTACACTGAAGCTTTCTTT. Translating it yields CASSLERRGYTEAFF. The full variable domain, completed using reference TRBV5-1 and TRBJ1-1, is KAGVTQTPRYLIKTRGQQVTLSCSPISGHRSVSWYQQTPGQGLQFLFEYFSETQRNKGNFPGRFSGRQFSNSRSEMNVSTLELGDSALYLCASSLERRGYTEAFFGQGTRLTVV.

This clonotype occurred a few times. This chain's CDR3 is CASETEGWAGELFF. In DNA form, the CDR3 reads TGTGCCAGCGAGACAGAGGGTTGGGCCGGGGAGCTGTTTTTT. The chain combines TRBV7-8 with TRBJ2-2; D is perhaps TRBD1 or TRBD2 (5 bases each). The germline V gene has CDR1 SGHVS and CDR2 FQNEAQ. The V end was cut by 8 bases, the J end by 6 bases, with 16 bases between. This CDR3 is built from 14 residues. Full variable domain (remainder filled in from reference TRBV7-8 and TRBJ2-2): GAGVSQSPRYKVAKRGQDVALRCDPISGHVSLFWYQQALGQGPEFLTYFQNEAQLDKSGLPSDRFFAERPEGSVSTLKIQRTQQEDSAVYLCASETEGWAGELFFGEGSRLTVL.

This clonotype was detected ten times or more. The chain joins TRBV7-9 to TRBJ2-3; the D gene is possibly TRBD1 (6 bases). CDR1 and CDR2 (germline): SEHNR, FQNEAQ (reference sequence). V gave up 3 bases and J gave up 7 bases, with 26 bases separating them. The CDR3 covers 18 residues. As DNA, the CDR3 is TGTGCCAGCAGCTTTTCGGCCGGACAGCCCCTTCTATTGAATACGCAGTATTTT. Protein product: CASSFSAGQPLLLNTQYF.

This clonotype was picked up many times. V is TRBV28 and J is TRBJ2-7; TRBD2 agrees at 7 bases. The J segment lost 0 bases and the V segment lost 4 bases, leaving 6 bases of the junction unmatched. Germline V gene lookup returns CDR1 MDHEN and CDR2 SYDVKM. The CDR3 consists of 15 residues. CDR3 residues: CASSYQREPSYEQYF. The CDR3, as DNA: TGTGCCAGCAGTTATCAGCGGGAACCCTCCTACGAGCAGTACTTC.

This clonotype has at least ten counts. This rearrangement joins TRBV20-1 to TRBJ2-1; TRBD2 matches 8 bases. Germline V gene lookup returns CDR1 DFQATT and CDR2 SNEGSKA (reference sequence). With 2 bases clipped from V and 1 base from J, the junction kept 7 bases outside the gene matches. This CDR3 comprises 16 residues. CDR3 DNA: TGCAGTGCTAGAAACTACGGGGGGGGATCCTACAATGAGCAGTTCTTC. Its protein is CSARNYGGGSYNEQFF.

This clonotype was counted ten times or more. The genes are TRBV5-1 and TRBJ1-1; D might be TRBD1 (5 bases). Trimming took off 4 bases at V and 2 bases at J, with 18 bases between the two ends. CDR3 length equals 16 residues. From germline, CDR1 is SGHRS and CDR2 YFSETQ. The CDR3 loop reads CASSRTFDRPNTEAFF. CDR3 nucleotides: TGCGCCAGCAGCCGTACCTTTGACAGACCAAACACTGAAGCTTTCTTT.

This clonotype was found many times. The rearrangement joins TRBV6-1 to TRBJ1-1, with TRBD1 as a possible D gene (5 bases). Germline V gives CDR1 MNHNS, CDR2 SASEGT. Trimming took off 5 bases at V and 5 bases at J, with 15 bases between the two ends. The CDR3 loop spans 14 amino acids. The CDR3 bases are TGTGCCAGCAGTCATGGGACTCGGGGTACTGAAGCTTTCTTT. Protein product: CASSHGTRGTEAFF.

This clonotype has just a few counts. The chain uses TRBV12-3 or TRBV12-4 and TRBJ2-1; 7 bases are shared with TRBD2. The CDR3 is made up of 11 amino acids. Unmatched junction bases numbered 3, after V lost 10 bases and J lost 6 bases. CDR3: CAKRDPNEQFF. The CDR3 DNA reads TGTGCCAAGCGGGACCCCAATGAGCAGTTCTTC.

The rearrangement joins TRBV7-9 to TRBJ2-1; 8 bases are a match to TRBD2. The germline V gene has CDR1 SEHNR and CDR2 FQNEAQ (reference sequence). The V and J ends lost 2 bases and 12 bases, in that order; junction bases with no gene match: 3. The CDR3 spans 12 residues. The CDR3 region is CASSLMAGGQFF. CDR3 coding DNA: TGTGCCAGCAGCTTAATGGCGGGAGGGCAGTTCTTC.

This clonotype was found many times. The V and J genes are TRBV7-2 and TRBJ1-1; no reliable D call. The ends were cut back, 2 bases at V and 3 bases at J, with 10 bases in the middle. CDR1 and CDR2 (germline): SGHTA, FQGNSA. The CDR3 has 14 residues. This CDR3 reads CASSLRRRDTEAFF. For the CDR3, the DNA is TGTGCCAGCAGCTTACGTAGGAGGGACACTGAAGCTTTCTTT. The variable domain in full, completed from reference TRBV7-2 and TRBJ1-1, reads GAGVSQSPSNKVTEKGKDVELRCDPISGHTALYWYRQSLGQGLEFLIYFQGNSAPDKSGLPSDRFSAERTGGSVSTLTIQRTQQEDSAVYLCASSLRRRDTEAFFGQGTRLTVV.

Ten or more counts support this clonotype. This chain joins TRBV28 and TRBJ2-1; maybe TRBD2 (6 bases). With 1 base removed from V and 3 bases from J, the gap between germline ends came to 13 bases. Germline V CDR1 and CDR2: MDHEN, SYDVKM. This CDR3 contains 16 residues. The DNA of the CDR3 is TGTGCCAGCAGTTTATCAGGGCGGGGCCTCTACAATGAGCAGTTCTTC. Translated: CASSLSGRGLYNEQFF.

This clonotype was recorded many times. CDR3: CASSLAPQGQGNSPLHF. The CDR3 coding sequence is TGCGCCAGCAGCTTGGCCCCTCAAGGACAGGGTAATTCACCCCTCCACTTT. The rearrangement joins TRBV5-1 to TRBJ1-6; 8 nucleotides match TRBD1. The CDR3 totals 17 residues. J was trimmed by 6 bases and V by 0 bases; bases with no gene match: 8. Germline V gene sequence: CDR1 SGHRS, CDR2 YFSETQ.

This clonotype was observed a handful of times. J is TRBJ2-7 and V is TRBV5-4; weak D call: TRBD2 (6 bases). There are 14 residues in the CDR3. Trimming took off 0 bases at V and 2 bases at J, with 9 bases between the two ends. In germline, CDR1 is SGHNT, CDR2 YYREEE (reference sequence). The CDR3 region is CASSLGGAAYEQYF. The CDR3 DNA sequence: TGTGCCAGCAGCTTGGGCGGGGCCGCCTACGAGCAGTACTTC.

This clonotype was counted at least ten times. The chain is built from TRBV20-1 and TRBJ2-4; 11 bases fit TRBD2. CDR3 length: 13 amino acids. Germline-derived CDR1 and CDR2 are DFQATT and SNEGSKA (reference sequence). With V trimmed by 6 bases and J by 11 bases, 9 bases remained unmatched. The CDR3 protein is CSATPTSGVLQYF. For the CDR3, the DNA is TGCAGTGCAACTCCGACTAGCGGGGTTCTTCAGTACTTC.

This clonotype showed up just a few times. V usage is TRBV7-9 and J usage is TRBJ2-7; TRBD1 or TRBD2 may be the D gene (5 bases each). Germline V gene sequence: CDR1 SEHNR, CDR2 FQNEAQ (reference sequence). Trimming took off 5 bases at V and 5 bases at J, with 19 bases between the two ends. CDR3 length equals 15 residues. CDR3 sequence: CASSPLGEKSDEQYF. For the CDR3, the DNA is TGTGCCAGCAGCCCCTTGGGGGAGAAATCAGACGAGCAGTACTTC.

The CDR3 is CASRGDGTGELFF. The CDR3 DNA follows: TGTGCCAGCAGGGGGGATGGCACCGGGGAGCTGTTTTTT. The J gene is TRBJ2-2, the V gene TRBV6-2 or TRBV6-3; D possibly matches TRBD1 or TRBD2 (5 bases each). V lost 6 bases, J lost 4 bases, and 9 bases lay in between. Germline V lookup: CDR1 MNHEY, CDR2 SVGEGT. CDR3 length: 13 amino acids.

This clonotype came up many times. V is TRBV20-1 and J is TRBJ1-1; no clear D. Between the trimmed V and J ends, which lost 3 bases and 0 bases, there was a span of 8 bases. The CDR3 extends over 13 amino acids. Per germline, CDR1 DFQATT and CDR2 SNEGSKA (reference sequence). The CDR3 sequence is CSASVGLNTEAFF. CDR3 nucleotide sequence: TGCAGTGCTAGCGTAGGGTTGAACACTGAAGCTTTCTTT.

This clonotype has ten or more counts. The CDR3 region has the DNA TGTGCCAGCAGCTTACACCTAGACGGGGGTGAGCAGTTCTTC. It yields the protein CASSLHLDGGEQFF. J is TRBJ2-1 and V is TRBV7-3; D perhaps matches TRBD2 (6 bases). Germline V lookup: CDR1 SGHTA, CDR2 FQGTGA. The CDR3 totals 14 residues. V lost 2 bases and J lost 9, with 14 bases in between.

CDR3 residues: CASTTDRANTGELFF. Here the CDR3 DNA reads TGTGCCAGTACCACGGACAGGGCGAACACCGGGGAGCTGTTTTTT. The chain couples TRBV19 to TRBJ2-2, with TRBD1 matching 8 bases. The CDR3 runs to 15 residues. Germline V gives CDR1 LNHDA, CDR2 SQIVND (reference sequence). Trimming took 7 bases from V and 0 from J; bases not matched to a gene: 4.

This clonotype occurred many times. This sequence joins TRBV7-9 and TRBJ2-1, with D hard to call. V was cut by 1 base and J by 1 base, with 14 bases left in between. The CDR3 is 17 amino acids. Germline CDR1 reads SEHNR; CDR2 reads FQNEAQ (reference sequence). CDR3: CASSLVAAESSYNEQFF. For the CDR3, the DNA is TGTGCCAGCAGCTTAGTGGCAGCTGAGTCTTCCTACAATGAGCAGTTCTTC.

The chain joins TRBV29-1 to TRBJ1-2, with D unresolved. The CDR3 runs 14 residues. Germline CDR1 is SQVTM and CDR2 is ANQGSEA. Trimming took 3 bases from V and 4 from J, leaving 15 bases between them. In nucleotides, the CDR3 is TGCAGCGTTGAGTCGGGGTTAGTGGGCTATGGCTACACCTTC. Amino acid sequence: CSVESGLVGYGYTF.

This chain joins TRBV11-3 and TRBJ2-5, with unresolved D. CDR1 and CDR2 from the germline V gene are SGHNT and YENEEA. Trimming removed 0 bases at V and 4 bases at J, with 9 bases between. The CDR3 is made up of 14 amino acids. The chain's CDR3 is CASSLDGELETQYF. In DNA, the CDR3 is TGTGCCAGCAGCTTAGATGGCGAATTAGAGACCCAGTACTTC.

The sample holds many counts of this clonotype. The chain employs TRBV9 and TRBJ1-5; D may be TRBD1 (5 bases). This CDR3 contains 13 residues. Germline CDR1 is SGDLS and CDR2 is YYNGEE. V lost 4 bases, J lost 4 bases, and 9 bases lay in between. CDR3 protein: CASSRGVNQPQHF. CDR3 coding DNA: TGTGCCAGCAGCCGAGGGGTTAATCAGCCCCAGCATTTT.

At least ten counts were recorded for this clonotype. The CDR3 reads CSARDLAGGYNEQFF. The CDR3 DNA is TGCAGTGCTAGGGATCTAGCGGGAGGATACAATGAGCAGTTCTTC. The chain joins TRBV20-1 to TRBJ2-1, with 11 nucleotides matching TRBD2. The V gene end was trimmed by 3 bases and the J gene end by 4 bases; junction bases not matched to a gene: 5. The CDR3 spans 15 residues. Germline values: CDR1 DFQATT, CDR2 SNEGSKA (reference sequence).

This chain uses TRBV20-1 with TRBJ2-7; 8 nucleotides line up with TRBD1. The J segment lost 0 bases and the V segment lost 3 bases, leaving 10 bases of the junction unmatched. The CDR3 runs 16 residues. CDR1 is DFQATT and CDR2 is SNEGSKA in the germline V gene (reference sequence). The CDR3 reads CSASFPGQGSSYEQYF. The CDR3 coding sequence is TGCAGTGCTAGTTTCCCCGGACAGGGAAGCTCCTACGAGCAGTACTTC.